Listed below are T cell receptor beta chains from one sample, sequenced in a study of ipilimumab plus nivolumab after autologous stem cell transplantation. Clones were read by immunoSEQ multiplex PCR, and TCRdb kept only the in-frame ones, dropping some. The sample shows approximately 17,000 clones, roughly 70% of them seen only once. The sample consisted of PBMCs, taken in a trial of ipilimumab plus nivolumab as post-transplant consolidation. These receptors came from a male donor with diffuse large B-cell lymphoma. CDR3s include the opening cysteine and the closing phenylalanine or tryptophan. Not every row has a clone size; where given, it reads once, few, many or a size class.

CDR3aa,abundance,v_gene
CASSVERTGAGEKLFF,.,TRBV9
CASSKCPETWTMNTEAFF,.,TRBV21-1
CSVRDRENTGELFF,.,TRBV29-1
CASGLGHTTSPLHF,once,TRBV12-5
CASSDGQPQMNTEAFF,.,TRBV2
CASRETGGAARGTEAFF,.,TRBV2
CASSLVGGSYNEQFF,.,TRBV5-1
CASSLTGVGTQYF,.,TRBV28
CASKKGADTEAFF,many,TRBV7-9
CASSFGTTDTQYF,.,TRBV6-4
CSVLRTSGGGQYF,.,TRBV29-1
CASSNKGQGHMNTEAFF,.,TRBV5-6
CASSSLAGWGEQFF,.,TRBV7-6
CASHSGASTGELFF,.,TRBV28
CASSNGQGTEAFF,.,TRBV6-5
CASSPDRNYGYTF,.,TRBV19
CASSSYGDRGYGYTF,.,TRBV27
CASSTRDRSEQYF,.,TRBV7-9
CATSRGGDSYYEQYF,.,TRBV15
CAWSTWGGGGSGNTIYF,.,TRBV30
CASSRLTGSYEQYF,.,TRBV11-2
CASSRLALSTDTQYF,medium-sized,TRBV7-3
CASSLVEGSSYEQYF,.,TRBV11-2
CASRRIRSDTEAFF,.,TRBV6-5
CSVEGILGVYGYTF,.,TRBV29-1
CASSIAGGLGEQYF,.,TRBV19
CATSPVTTAGNEQFF,few,TRBV15
CASSFYPRAYEQYF,.,TRBV19
CASSLGGGNYGYTF,.,TRBV7-2
CASSKEGGNTEAFF,.,TRBV21-1
CASSWTSGTADTQYF,.,TRBV2
CASSSVSLTEAFF,few,TRBV11-3
CASSVGAGTYEQYF,.,TRBV9
CAISETAAYSEAFF,.,TRBV10-3
CASSSGLAPQETQYF,.,TRBV5-4
CASSLEQAPSGKQYF,.,TRBV5-6
CATSRVGSTDTQYF,.,TRBV15
CASSSRLGETQYF,once,TRBV5-6
CASSPSGQGARTGELFF,few,TRBV7-3
CASMVDSGNTIYF,.,TRBV2
CAISVGPGANGNTIYF,.,TRBV10-3
CASSPPDRGKYEQYF,.,TRBV27
CASSPKGLDNNEQFF,.,TRBV7-9
CASSEGLAGVTDTQYF,.,TRBV19
CATSRDLWDRVGDTEAFF,.,TRBV15
CASSERLPGQGANEQFF,.,TRBV4-1
CASSISDRDSPLHF,few,TRBV7-8
CSVLTDPNQPQHF,.,TRBV29-1
CASSLGTSGIREQFF,once,TRBV7-9
CAWGRGRNYGYTF,.,TRBV28
CASSGWESSNYGYTF,medium-sized,TRBV19
CASSLRTGTSEQYF,.,TRBV5-6
CATSRLDSNEQFF,few,TRBV15
CAWRFRNYGYTF,.,TRBV30
CATSGRGRGTEAFF,.,TRBV15
CASSPQRMGNTEAFF,few,TRBV19
CASSRRTGSSTDTQYF,.,TRBV5-4
CASTSDRGNQPQHF,.,TRBV19
CASSADRMNTEAFF,.,TRBV5-1